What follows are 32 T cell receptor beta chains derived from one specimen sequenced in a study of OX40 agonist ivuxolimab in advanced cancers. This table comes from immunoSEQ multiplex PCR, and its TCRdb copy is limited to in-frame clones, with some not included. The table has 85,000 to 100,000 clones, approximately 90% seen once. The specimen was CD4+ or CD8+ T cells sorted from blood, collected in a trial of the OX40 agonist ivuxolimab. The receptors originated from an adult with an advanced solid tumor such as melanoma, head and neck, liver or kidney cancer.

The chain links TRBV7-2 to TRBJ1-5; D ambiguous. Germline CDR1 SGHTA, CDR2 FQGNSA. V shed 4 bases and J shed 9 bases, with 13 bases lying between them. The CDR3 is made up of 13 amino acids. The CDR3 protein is CASSWTDTPPQHF. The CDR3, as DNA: TGTGCCAGCAGCTGGACGGATACACCGCCCCAGCATTTT.

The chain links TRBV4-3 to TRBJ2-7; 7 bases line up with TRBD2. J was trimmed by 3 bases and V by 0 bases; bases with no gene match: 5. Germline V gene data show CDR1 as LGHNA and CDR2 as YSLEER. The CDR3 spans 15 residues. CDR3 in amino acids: CASSQEAGFFYEQYF. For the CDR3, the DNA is TGCGCCAGCAGCCAAGAAGCGGGATTCTTCTACGAGCAGTACTTC.

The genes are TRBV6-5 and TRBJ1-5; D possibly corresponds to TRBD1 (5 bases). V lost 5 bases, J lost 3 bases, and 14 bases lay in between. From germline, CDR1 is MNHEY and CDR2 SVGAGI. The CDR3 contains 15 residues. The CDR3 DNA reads TGTGCCAGCAGTCTCGCAGCCGGGACCAATCAGCCCCAGCATTTT. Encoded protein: CASSLAAGTNQPQHF.

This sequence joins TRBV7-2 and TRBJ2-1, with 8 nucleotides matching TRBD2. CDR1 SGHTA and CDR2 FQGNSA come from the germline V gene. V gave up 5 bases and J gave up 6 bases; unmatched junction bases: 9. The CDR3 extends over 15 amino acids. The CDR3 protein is CASSTRVGTSNEQFF. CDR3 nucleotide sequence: TGTGCCAGCAGCACTCGTGTAGGGACTAGCAATGAGCAGTTCTTC.

This CDR3 reads CASSASVGLETQYF. The CDR3 DNA sequence: TGTGCCAGCAGCGCCAGCGTCGGGCTAGAGACCCAGTACTTC. The V gene is TRBV9, the J gene TRBJ2-5; no clear D. The V and J ends lost 3 bases and 4 bases respectively, with 13 bases between them. Looked up from germline, CDR1 is SGDLS and CDR2 is YYNGEE. CDR3 size: 14 residues.

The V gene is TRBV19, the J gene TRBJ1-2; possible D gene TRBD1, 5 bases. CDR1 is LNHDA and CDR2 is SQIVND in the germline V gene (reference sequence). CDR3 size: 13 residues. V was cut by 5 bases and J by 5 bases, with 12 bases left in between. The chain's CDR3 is CASSEGTNYGYTF. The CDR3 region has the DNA TGTGCCAGTAGTGAGGGGACCAATTATGGCTACACCTTC.

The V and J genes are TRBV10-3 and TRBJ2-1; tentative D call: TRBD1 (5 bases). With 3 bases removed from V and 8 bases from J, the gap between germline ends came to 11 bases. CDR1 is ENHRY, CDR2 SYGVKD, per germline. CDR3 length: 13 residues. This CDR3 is CAISDRASDEQFF. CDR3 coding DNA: TGTGCCATCAGTGACAGGGCGAGCGATGAGCAGTTCTTC.

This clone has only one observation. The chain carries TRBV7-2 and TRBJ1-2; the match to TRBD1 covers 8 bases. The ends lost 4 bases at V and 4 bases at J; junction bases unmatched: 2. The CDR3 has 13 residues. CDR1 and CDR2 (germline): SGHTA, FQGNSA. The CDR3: CASSSGQGYGYTF. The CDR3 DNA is TGTGCCAGCAGCTCTGGACAGGGCTATGGCTACACCTTC. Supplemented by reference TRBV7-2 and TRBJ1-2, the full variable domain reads GAGVSQSPSNKVTEKGKDVELRCDPISGHTALYWYRQSLGQGLEFLIYFQGNSAPDKSGLPSDRFSAERTGGSVSTLTIQRTQQEDSAVYLCASSSGQGYGYTFGSGTRLTVV.

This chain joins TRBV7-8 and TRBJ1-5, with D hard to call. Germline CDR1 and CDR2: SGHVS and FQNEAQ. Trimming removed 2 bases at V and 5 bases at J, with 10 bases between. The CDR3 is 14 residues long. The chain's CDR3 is CASSLSQVYQPQHF. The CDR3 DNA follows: TGTGCCAGCAGCTTATCGCAGGTCTATCAGCCCCAGCATTTT.

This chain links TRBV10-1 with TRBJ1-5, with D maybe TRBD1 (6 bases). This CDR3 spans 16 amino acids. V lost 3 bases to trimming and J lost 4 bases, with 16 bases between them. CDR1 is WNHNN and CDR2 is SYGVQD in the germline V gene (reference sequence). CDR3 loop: CASSDSPGTRNQPQHF. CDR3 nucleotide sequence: TGCGCCAGCAGTGATAGTCCCGGGACAAGGAATCAGCCCCAGCATTTT.

The CDR3 reads CSVEWGFGYTF. In nucleotides, the CDR3 is TGCAGCGTTGAATGGGGTTTTGGCTACACCTTC. The chain recombines TRBV29-1 with TRBJ1-2; no clear D. Germline loops: CDR1 SQVTM, CDR2 ANQGSEA. The CDR3 contains 11 residues. The germline V and J ends were trimmed by 2 bases and 7 bases, with 8 bases remaining between them.

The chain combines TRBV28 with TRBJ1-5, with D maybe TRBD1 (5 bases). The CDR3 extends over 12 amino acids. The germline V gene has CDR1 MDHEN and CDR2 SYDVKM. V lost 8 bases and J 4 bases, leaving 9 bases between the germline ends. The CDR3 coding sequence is TGTGCCAGCGTCAAGGGGAATCAGCCCCAGCATTTT. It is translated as CASVKGNQPQHF.

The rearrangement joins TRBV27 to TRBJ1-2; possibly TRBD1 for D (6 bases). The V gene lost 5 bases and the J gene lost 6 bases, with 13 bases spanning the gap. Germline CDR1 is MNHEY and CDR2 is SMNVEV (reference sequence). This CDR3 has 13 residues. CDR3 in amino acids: CASSRNRDNGYTF. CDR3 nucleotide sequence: TGTGCCAGCAGTCGGAACAGGGACAATGGCTACACCTTC.

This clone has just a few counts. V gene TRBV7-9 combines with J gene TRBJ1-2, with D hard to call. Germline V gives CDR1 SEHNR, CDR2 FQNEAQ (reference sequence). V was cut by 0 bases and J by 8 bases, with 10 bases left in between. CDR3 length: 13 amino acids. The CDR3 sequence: CASSLAPISGYTF. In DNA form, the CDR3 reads TGTGCCAGCAGCTTAGCCCCGATCTCGGGCTACACCTTC.

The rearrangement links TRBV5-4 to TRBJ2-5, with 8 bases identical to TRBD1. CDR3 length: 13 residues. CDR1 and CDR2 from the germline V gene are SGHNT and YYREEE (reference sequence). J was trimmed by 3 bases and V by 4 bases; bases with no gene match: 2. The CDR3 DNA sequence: TGTGCCAGCAGCGTGGACAGGGAAGAGACCCAGTACTTC. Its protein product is CASSVDREETQYF.

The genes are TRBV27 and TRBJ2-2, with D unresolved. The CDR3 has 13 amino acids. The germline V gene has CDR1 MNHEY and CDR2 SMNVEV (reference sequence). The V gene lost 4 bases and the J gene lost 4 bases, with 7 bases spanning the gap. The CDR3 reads CASSYIFTGELFF. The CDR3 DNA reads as TGTGCCAGCAGTTATATATTCACCGGGGAGCTGTTTTTT.

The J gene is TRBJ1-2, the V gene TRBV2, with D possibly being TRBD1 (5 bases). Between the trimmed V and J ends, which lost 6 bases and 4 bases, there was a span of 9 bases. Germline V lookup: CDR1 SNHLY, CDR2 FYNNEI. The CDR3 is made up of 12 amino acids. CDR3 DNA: TGTGCCAGCAGGGGGGATACCTATGGCTACACCTTC. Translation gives CASRGDTYGYTF.

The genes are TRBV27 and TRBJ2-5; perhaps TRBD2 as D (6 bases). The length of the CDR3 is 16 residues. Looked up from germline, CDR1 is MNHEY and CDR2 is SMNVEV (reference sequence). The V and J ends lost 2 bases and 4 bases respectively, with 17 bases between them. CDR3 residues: CASSLATSASRETQYF. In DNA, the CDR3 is TGTGCCAGCAGTTTAGCGACTAGTGCCTCTCGAGAGACCCAGTACTTC.

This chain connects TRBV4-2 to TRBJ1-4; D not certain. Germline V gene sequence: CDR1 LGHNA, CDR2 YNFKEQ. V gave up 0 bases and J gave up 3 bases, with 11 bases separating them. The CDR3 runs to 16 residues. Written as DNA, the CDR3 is TGTGCCAGCAGCCAAGAGGCGTGGGCGGCTAATGAAAAACTGTTTTTT. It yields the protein CASSQEAWAANEKLFF.

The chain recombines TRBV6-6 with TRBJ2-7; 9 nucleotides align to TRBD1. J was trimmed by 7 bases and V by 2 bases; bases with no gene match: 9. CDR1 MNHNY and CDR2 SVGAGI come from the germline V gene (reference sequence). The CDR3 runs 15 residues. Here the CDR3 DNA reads TGTGCCAGCAGTTACATAACAGGGGGCCCCAGGGAGCAGTACTTC. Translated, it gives CASSYITGGPREQYF.

This chain's CDR3 is CASSPRDRGGNQPQHF. The CDR3 DNA reads as TGTGCCAGCAGCCCCCGGGACAGGGGTGGGAATCAGCCCCAGCATTTT. The chain uses TRBV7-2 and TRBJ1-5; 10 positions agree with TRBD1. V shed 5 bases and J 4 bases; nucleotides not matched to a gene: 8. The CDR3 totals 16 residues. Germline CDR1 SGHTA, CDR2 FQGNSA.

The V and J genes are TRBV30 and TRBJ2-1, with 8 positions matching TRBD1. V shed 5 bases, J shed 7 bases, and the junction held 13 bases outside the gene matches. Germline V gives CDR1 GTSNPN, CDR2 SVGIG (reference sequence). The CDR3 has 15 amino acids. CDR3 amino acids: CAWGAVDRARNEQFF. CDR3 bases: TGTGCCTGGGGGGCGGTGGACAGGGCGAGGAATGAGCAGTTCTTC.

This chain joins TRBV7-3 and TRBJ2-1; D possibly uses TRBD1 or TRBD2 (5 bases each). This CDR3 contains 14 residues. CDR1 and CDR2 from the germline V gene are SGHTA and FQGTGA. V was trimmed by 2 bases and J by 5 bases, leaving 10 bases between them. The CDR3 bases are TGTGCCAGCAGCTTAGGTGGGGGTAACAATGAGCAGTTCTTC. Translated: CASSLGGGNNEQFF.

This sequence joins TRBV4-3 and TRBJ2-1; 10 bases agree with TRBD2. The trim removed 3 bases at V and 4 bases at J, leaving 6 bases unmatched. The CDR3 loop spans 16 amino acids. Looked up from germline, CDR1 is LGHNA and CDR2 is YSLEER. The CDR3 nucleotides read TGCGCCAGCAGCCAGCTTAGCGGGGGGCTGTACAATGAGCAGTTCTTC. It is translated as CASSQLSGGLYNEQFF.

The CDR3 protein is CASSIGRTGNQPQHF. In nucleotides, the CDR3 is TGTGCCAGTAGTATAGGTCGAACAGGCAATCAGCCCCAGCATTTT. The rearrangement uses TRBV19 and TRBJ1-5; the D is unclear. Trimming stripped 1 base from V and 2 bases from J, with 9 bases between. This CDR3 comprises 15 residues. Germline V gene sequence: CDR1 LNHDA, CDR2 SQIVND (reference sequence).

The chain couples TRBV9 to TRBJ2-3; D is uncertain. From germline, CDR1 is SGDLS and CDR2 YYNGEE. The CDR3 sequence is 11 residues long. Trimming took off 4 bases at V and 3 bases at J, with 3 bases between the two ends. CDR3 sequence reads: CASSRTDTQYF. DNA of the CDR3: TGTGCCAGCAGCAGAACAGATACGCAGTATTTT.

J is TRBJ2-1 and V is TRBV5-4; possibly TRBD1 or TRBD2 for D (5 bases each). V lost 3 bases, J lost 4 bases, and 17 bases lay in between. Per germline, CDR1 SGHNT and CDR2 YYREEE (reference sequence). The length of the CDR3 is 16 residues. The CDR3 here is CASSSDSSGAYNEQFF. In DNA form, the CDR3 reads TGTGCCAGCAGCTCGGACTCCTCCGGGGCATACAATGAGCAGTTCTTC.

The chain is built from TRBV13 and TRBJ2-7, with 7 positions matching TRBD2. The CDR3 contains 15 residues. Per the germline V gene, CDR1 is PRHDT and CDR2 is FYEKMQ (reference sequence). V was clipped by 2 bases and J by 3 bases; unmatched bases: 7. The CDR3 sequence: CASSLWGGSDYEQYF. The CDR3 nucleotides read TGTGCCAGCAGCTTATGGGGGGGATCGGACTACGAGCAGTACTTC.

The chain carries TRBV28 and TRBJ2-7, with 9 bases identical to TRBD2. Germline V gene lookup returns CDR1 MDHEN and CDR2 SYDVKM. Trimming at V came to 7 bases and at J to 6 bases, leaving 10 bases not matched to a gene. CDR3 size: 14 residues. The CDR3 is CASNGGGVLGEQYF. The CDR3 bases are TGTGCCAGCAACGGCGGGGGGGTGTTAGGCGAGCAGTACTTC.

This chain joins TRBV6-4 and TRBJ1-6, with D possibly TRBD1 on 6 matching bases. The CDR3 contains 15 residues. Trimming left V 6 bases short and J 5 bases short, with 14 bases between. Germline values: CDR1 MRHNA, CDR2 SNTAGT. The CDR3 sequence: CASRDSVRDNSPLHF. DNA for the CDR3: TGTGCCAGCAGGGACAGCGTTCGCGATAATTCACCCCTCCACTTT.

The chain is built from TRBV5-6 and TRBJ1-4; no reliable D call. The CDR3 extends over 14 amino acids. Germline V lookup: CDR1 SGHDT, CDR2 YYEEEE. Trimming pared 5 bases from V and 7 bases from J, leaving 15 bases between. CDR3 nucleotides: TGTGCCAGCAGTCATCAACAAACCAGTGAAAAACTGTTTTTT. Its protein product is CASSHQQTSEKLFF.

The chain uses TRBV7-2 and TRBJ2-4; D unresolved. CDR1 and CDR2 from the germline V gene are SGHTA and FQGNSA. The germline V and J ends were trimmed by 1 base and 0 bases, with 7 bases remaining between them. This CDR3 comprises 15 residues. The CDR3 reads CASSLGAVAKNIQYF. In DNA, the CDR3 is TGTGCCAGCAGCTTAGGGGCAGTAGCCAAAAACATTCAGTACTTC. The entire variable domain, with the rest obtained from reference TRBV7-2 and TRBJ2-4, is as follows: GAGVSQSPSNKVTEKGKDVELRCDPISGHTALYWYRQSLGQGLEFLIYFQGNSAPDKSGLPSDRFSAERTGGSVSTLTIQRTQQEDSAVYLCASSLGAVAKNIQYFGAGTRLSVL.